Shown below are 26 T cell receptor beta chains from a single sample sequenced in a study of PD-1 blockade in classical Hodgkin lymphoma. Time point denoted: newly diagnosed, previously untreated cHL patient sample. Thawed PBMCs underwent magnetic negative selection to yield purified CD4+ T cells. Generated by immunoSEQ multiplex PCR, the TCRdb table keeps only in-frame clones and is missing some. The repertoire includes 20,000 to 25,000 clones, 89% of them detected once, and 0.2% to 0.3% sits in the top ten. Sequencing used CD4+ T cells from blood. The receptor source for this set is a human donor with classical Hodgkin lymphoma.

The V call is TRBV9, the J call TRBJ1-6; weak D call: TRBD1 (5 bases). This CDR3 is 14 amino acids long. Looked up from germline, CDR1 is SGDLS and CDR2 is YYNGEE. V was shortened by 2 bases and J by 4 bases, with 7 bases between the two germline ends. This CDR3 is CASSVGGYNSPLHF. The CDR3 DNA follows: TGTGCCAGCAGCGTGGGGGGATATAATTCACCCCTCCACTTT.

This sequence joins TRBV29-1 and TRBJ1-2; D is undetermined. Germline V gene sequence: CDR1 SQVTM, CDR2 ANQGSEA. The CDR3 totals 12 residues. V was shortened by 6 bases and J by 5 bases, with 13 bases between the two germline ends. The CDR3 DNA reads TGCAGCGTGCCCCGGTGGGAATATGGCTACACCTTC. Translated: CSVPRWEYGYTF.

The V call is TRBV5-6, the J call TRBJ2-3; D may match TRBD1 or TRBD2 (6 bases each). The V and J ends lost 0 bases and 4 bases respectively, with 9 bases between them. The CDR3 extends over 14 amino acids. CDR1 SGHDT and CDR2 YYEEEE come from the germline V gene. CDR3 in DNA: TGTGCCAGCAGCTTGGCCGGGGGCTCAGATACGCAGTATTTT. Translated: CASSLAGGSDTQYF.

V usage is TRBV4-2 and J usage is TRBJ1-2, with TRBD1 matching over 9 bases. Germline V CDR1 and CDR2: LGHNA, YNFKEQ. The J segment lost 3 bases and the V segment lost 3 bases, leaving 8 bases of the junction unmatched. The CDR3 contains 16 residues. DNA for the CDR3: TGTGCCAGCAGCCAGGAGGGGACAGGGCCCCACTATGGCTACACCTTC. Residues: CASSQEGTGPHYGYTF.

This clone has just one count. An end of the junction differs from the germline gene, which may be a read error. This CDR3 is CASSYGTSFIF. The CDR3 DNA follows: TGTGCCAGCAGTTACGGGACTAGTTTTATCTTC. The V and J genes are TRBV6-5 and TRBJ2-1; TRBD2 agrees at 8 bases. The CDR3 length is 11 residues. Germline V gene lookup returns CDR1 MNHEY and CDR2 SVGAGI.

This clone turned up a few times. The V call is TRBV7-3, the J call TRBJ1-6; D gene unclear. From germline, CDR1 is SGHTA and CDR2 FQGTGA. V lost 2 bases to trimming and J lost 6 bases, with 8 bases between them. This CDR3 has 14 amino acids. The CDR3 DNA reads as TGTGCCAGCAGCTTAGGCCAAACTAATTCACCCCTCCACTTT. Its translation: CASSLGQTNSPLHF.

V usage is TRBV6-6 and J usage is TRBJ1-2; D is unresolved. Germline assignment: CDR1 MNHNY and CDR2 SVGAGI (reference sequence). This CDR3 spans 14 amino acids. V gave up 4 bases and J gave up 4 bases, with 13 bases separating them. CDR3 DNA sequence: TGTGCCAGCAGTTCCCTCGACCGCTTCTATGGCTACACCTTC. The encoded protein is CASSSLDRFYGYTF.

CDR3 loop: CASGMTSGRAQGNEQFF. CDR3 coding DNA: TGTGCTAGTGGTATGACTAGCGGGAGGGCGCAGGGGAATGAGCAGTTCTTC. This sequence joins TRBV12-5 and TRBJ2-1, with 14 nucleotides matching TRBD2. CDR1 is LGHNT, CDR2 FRNRAP, per germline. V lost 5 bases, J lost 7 bases, and 10 bases stayed unmatched. The CDR3 totals 17 residues.

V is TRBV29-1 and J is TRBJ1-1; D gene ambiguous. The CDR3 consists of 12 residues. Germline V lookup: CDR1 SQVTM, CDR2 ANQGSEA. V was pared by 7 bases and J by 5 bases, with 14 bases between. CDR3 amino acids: CSAGSIRTEAFF. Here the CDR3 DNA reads TGCAGCGCGGGGTCGATTCGGACTGAAGCTTTCTTT. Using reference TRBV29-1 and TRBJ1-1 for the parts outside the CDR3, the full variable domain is SAVISQKPSRDICQRGTSLTIQCQVDSQVTMMFWYRQQPGQSLTLIATANQGSEATYESGFVIDKFPISRPNLTFSTLTVSNMSPEDSSIYLCSAGSIRTEAFFGQGTRLTVV.

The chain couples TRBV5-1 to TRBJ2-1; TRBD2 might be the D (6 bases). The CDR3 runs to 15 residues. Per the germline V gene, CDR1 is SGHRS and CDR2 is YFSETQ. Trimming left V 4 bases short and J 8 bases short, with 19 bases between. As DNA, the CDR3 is TGCGCCAGCAGCAAGGAGGGTGGGGCGTCCCATGAGCAGTTCTTC. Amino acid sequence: CASSKEGGASHEQFF.

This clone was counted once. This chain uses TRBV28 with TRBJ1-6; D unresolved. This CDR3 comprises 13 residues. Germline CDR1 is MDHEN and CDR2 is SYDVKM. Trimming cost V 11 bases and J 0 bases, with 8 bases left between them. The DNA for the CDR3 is TGTGCCGTCAGTAGCTCCTATAATTCACCCCTCCACTTT. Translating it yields CAVSSSYNSPLHF.

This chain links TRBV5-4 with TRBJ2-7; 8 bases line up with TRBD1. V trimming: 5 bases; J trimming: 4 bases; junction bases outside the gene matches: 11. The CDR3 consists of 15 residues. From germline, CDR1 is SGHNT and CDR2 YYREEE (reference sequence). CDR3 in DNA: TGTGCCAGCAGTCAAGGTGGTGACAGGGGATACGAGCAGTACTTC. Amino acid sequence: CASSQGGDRGYEQYF. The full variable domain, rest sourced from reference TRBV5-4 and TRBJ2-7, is ETGVTQSPTHLIKTRGQQVTLRCSSQSGHNTVSWYQQALGQGPQFIFQYYREEENGRGNFPPRFSGLQFPNYSSELNVNALELDDSALYLCASSQGGDRGYEQYFGPGTRLTVT.

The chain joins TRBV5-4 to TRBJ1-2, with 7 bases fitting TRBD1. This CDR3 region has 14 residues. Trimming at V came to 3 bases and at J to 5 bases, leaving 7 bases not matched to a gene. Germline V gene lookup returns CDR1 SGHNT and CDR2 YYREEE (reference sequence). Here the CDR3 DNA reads TGTGCCAGCAGCTGGACCGGGACAGAGTATGGCTACACCTTC. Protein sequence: CASSWTGTEYGYTF.

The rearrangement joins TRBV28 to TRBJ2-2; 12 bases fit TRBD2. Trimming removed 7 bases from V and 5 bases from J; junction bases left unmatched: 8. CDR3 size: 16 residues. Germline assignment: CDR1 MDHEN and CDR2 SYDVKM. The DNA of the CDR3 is TGTGCCAGCAATCTGGGACTAGCGGGTTTTACCGGGGAGCTGTTTTTT. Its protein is CASNLGLAGFTGELFF.

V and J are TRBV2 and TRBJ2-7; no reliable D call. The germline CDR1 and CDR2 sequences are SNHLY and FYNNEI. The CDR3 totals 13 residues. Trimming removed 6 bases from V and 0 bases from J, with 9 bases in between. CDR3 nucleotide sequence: TGTGCCAGCAGCTGGCGGAACTCCTACGAGCAGTACTTC. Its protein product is CASSWRNSYEQYF.

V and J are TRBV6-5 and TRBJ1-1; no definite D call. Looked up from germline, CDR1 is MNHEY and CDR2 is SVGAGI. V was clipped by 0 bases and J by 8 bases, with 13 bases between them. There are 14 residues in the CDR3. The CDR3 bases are TGTGCCAGCAGTTACTCACCAACTAAGCGAGAAGCTTTCTTT. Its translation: CASSYSPTKREAFF.

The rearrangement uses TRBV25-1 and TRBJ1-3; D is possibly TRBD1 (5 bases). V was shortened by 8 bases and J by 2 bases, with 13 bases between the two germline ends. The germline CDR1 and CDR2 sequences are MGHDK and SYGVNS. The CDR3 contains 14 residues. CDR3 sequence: CASEPPGPGNTIYF. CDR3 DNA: TGTGCCAGCGAGCCCCCAGGGCCTGGAAACACCATATATTTT. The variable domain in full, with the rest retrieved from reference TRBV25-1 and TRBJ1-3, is EADIYQTPRYLVIGTGKKITLECSQTMGHDKMYWYQQDPGMELHLIHYSYGVNSTEKGDLSSESTVSRIRTEHFPLTLESARPSHTSQYLCASEPPGPGNTIYFGEGSWLTVV.

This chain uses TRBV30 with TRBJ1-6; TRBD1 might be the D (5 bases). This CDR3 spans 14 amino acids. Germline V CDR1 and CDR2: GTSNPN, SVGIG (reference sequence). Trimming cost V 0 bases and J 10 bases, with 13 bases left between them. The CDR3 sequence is CAWSVLEGRSPLHF. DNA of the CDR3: TGTGCCTGGAGTGTACTAGAGGGGAGATCACCCCTCCACTTT.

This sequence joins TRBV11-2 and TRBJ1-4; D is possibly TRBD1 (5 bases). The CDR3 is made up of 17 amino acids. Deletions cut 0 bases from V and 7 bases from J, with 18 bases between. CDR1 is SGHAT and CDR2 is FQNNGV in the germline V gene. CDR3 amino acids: CASSLDPGYRRGEKLFF. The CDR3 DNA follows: TGTGCCAGCAGCTTAGACCCTGGTTACAGGCGGGGTGAAAAACTGTTTTTT.

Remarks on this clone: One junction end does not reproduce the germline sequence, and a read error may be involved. The CDR3 is CASSTGTGEKTQYF. The CDR3 DNA follows: TGTGCTAGCAGCACGGGGACTGGGGAGAAGACCCAGTACTTC. The chain carries TRBV7-7 and TRBJ2-5; D may be TRBD2 (6 bases). The CDR3 runs 14 residues. CDR1 and CDR2 (germline): SSHAT, FNYEAQ (reference sequence).

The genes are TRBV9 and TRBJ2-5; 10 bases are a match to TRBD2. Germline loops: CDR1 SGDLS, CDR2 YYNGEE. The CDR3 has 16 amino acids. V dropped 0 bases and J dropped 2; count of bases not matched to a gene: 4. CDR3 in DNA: TGTGCCAGCAGCGTAGCTACTAGCGGGGCACAAGAGACCCAGTACTTC. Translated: CASSVATSGAQETQYF.

For the CDR3, the DNA is TGTGCCACCAGCAGAGGTCTTGACCTACAGAATTCACCCCTCCACTTT. Protein sequence: CATSRGLDLQNSPLHF. V and J are TRBV15 and TRBJ1-6; D is unclear. This CDR3 comprises 16 residues. The ends were cut back, 1 base at V and 7 bases at J, with 14 bases in the middle. The germline gives CDR1 LNHNV, CDR2 YYDKDF (reference sequence). The full variable domain, rest sourced from reference TRBV15 and TRBJ1-6, is DAMVIQNPRYQVTQFGKPVTLSCSQTLNHNVMYWYQQKSSQAPKLLFHYYDKDFNNEADTPDNFQSRRPNTSFCFLDIRSPGLGDTAMYLCATSRGLDLQNSPLHFGNGTRLTVT.

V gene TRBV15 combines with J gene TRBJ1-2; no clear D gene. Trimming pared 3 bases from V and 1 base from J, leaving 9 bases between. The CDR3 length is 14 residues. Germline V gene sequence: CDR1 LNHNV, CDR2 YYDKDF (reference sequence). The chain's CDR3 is CATSSSSRNYGYTF. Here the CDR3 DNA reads TGTGCCACCAGCAGTTCGAGTCGTAACTATGGCTACACCTTC.

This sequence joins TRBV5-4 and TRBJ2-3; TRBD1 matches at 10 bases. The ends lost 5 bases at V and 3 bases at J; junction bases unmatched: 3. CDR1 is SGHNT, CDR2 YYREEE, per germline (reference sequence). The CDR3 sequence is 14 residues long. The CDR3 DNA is TGTGCCAGCAGACGGGACAGGGGAACAGATACGCAGTATTTT. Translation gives CASRRDRGTDTQYF.

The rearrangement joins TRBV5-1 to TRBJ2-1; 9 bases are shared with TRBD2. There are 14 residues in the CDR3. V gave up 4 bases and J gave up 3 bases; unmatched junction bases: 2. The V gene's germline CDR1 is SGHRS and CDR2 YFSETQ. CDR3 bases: TGCGCCAGCAGCGGGCGGGAGGGCTACAATGAGCAGTTCTTC. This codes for CASSGREGYNEQFF.

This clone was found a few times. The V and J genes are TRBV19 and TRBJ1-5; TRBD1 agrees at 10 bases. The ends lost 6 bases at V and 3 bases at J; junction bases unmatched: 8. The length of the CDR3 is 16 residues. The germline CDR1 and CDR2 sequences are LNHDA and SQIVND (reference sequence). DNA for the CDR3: TGTGCCAGTAGCCCCGGGACAGGGGCTAACAATCAGCCCCAGCATTTT. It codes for CASSPGTGANNQPQHF.